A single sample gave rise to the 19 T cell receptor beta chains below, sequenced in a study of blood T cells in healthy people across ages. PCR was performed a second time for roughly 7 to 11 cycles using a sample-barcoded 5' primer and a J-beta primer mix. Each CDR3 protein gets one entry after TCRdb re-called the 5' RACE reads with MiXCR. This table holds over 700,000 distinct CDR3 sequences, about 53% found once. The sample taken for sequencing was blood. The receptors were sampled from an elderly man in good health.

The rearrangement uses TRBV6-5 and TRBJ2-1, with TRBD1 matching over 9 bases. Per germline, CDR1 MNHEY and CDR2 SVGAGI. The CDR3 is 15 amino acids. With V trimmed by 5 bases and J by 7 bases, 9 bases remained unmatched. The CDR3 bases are TGTGCCAGCAGTCCTACAGGGGGCCCGACGAATGAGCAGTTCTTC. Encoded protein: CASSPTGGPTNEQFF.

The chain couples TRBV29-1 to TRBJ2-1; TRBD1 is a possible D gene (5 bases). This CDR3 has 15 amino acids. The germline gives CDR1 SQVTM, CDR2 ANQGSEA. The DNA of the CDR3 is TGCGGCTCCGCCCTTGTGGTAGGGGCCTACAATGAGCAGTTCTTC. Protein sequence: CGSALVVGAYNEQFF.

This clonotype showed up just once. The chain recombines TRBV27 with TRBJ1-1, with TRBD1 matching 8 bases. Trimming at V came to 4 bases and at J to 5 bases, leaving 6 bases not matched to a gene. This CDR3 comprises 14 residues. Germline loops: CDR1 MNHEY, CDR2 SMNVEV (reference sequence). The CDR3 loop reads CASSSQGAYTEAFF. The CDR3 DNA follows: TGTGCCAGCAGTTCGCAGGGGGCTTATACTGAAGCTTTCTTT.

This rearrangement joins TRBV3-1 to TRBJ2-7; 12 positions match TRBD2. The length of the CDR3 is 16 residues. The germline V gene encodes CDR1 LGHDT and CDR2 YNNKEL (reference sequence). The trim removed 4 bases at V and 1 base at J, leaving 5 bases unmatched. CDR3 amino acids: CASSPRLAGASYEQYF. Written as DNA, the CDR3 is TGTGCCAGCAGCCCGCGACTAGCGGGAGCTTCCTACGAGCAGTACTTC.

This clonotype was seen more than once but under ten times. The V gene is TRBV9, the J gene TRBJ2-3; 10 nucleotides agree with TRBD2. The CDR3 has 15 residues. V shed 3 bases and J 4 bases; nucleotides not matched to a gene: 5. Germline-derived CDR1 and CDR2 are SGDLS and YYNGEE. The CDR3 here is CASSGTSGKSDTQYF. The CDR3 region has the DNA TGTGCCAGCAGCGGAACTAGCGGGAAATCAGATACGCAGTATTTT.

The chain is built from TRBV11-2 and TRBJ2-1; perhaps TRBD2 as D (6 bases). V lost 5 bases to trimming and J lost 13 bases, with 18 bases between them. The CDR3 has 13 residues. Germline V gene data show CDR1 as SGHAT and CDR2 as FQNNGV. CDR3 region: CASSQEGAGFQFF. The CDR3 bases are TGTGCCAGCAGCCAGGAGGGTGCGGGATTCCAGTTCTTC.

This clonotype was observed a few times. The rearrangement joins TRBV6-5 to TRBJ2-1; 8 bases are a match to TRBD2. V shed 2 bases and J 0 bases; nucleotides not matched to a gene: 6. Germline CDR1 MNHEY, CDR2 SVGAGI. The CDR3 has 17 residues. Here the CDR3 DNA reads TGTGCCAGCAGTTACGACCCGGGAGGGGGCTCCTACAATGAGCAGTTCTTC. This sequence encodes CASSYDPGGGSYNEQFF.

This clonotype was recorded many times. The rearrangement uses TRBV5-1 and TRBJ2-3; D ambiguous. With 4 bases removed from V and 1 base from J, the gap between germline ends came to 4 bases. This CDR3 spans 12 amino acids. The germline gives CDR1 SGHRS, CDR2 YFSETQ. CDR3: CASSGGTDTQYF. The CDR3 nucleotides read TGCGCCAGCAGCGGAGGCACAGATACGCAGTATTTT.

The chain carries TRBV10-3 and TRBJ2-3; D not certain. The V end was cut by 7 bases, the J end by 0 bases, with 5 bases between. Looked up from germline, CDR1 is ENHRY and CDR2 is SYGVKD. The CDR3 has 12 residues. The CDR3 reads CAIKTSTDTQYF. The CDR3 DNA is TGTGCCATCAAAACTAGCACAGATACGCAGTATTTT.

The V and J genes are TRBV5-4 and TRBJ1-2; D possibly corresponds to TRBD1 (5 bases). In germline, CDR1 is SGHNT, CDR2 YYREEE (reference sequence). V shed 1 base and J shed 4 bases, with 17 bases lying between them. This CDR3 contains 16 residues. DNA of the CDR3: TGTGCCAGCAGCTTGCCCACGGGACTGGACCCCTATGGCTACACCTTC. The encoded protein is CASSLPTGLDPYGYTF.

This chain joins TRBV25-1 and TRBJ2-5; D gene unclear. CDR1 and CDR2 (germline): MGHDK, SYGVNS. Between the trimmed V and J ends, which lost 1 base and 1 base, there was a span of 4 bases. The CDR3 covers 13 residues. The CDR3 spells CASSESLQETQYF. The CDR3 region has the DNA TGTGCCAGCAGTGAATCTCTCCAAGAGACCCAGTACTTC.

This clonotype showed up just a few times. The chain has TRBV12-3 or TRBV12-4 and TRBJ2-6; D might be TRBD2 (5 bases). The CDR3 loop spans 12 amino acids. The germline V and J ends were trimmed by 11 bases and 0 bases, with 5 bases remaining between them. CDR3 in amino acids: CAGSSGANVLTF. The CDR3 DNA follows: TGTGCCGGGAGCTCTGGGGCCAACGTCCTGACTTTC.

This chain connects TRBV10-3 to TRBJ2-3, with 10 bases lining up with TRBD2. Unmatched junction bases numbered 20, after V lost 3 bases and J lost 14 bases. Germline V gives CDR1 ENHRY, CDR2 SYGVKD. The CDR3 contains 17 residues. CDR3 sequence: CAISDPSGSKGDRYAYF. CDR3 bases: TGTGCCATCAGTGATCCTAGCGGGAGTAAAGGGGACAGATACGCGTATTTT.

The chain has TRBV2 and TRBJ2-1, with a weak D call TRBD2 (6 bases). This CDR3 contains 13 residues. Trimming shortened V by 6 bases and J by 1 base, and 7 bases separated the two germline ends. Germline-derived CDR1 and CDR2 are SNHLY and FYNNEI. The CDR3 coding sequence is TGTGCCAGCAGCGGGACTTCCTACAATGAGCAGTTCTTC. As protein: CASSGTSYNEQFF.

The CDR3 sequence: CASSTRIGLVNSYEQYF. The DNA of the CDR3 is TGTGCCAGCAGCACCCGGATCGGACTAGTCAATTCCTACGAGCAGTACTTC. The chain links TRBV7-2 to TRBJ2-7, with 7 bases matching TRBD2. The germline V gene encodes CDR1 SGHTA and CDR2 FQGNSA. V gave up 5 bases and J gave up 1 base; unmatched junction bases: 14. This CDR3 is 17 amino acids long.

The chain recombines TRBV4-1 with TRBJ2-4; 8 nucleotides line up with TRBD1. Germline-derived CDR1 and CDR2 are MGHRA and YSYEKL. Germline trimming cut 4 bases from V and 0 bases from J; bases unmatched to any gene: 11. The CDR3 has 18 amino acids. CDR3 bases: TGCGCCAGCAGCCCAGGGGGCGCGGCTACACTAGCCAAAAACATTCAGTACTTC. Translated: CASSPGGAATLAKNIQYF.

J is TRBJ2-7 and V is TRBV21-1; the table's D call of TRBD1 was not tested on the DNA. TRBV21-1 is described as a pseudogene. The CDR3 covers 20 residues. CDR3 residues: CASSTDTGTGGLIALNEQYF. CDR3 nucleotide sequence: TGTGCCAGCAGCACCGACACCGGGACAGGGGGCTTGATAGCTCTCAACGAGCAGTACTTC.

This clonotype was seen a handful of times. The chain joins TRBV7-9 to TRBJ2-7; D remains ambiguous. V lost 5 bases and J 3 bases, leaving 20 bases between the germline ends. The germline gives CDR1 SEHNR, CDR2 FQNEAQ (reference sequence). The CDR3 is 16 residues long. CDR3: CASSPPAGEESYEQYF. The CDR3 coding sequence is TGTGCCAGCAGCCCCCCAGCCGGAGAGGAGAGCTACGAGCAGTACTTC.

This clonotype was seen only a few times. The CDR3 loop is CSVGARLGSYEQYF. The CDR3 region has the DNA TGCAGCGTTGGAGCACGACTAGGCTCCTACGAGCAGTACTTC. V usage is TRBV29-1 and J usage is TRBJ2-7, with a tentative D call TRBD2 (6 bases). The CDR3 is made up of 14 amino acids. With 4 bases removed from V and 0 bases from J, the gap between germline ends came to 13 bases. Germline V gene data show CDR1 as SQVTM and CDR2 as ANQGSEA.